In this sample, the clone carrying this T cell receptor beta chain turned up a few times. The sample belongs to a study of blood T cell repertoires in COVID-19. Across the study: The cDNA or gDNA used as material had been derived from T cells, B-cell-depleted T cells, or PBMCs.

The CDR3 length is 14 residues. Germline values: CDR1 MGHRA, CDR2 YSYEKL. The V segment lost 6 bases and the J segment 5 bases; nucleotides outside the gene matches: 6. The study assigned cohorts using participant-reported clinical history. A PCR-confirmed or clinician-diagnosed COVID-19 case had contacted exposed participants within 2 weeks of entry. In the authors' workflow: Nucleated cell number was recorded as an estimate derived from reference gene primer amplification. Method: immunoSEQ multiplex PCR; TCRdb's copy keeps in-frame clones and lacks some. V, J and clone size reflect that table, while D and trimming were determined from the DNA. In the table there are around 320,000 clones, over 90% of which are singletons.

The genes are TRBV4-1 and TRBJ1-4; 7 positions match TRBD1. The origin of this receptor is a woman aged 25-40 years who had been exposed to COVID-19. Sequenced: PBMCs or T cells enriched from blood (not recorded which). DNA of the CDR3: TGCGCCAGCAGTCCGGGACAGCGGAATGAAAAACTGTTTTTT. This codes for CASSPGQRNEKLFF.